This T cell receptor beta chain was recorded in a study of T cells after yellow fever vaccination (dated 2019 in TCRdb). Concerning the study at large: Libraries from fractions with low cell numbers were prepared with the SMART-Seq v4 Ultra Low Input RNA kit. To follow T-cell clones before and after both primary and booster YFV17D yellow fever vaccination, bulk TCR alpha and beta repertoires underwent longitudinal sequencing. Two healthy male donors made up the cohort, one aged 18 to 29 years and the other aged 30 to 39 years. Bulk PBMC replicates and cell subsets were isolated from blood drawn at multiple timepoints before and after both primary and secondary immunization. What the research found in general, with its limitations: Computational filtering was needed because FACS-sorted repertoires could contain abundant contaminating clonotypes from the bulk population. A small fraction of clonotypes appeared in both the CD4 and CD8 compartments, likely as a result of convergent recombination. Because only a couple of donors were included in the study, the extent to which the findings can be generalized is limited. After the booster, most clones that had expanded after primary vaccination were detected again (about 95% of CD4 and roughly 86% of CD8), suggesting broad maintenance of memory. The secondary T-cell response was found to be weaker but faster than the primary response, with a peak reached on day 5 rather than on day 15.

The listed sequencing device is Illumina NovaSeq 6000. TCR cDNA was made using 5'RACE template switching, a step that added a universal primer site and unique molecular identifiers. Priming for cDNA synthesis came from both the TCR alpha and TCR beta constant segments. Library amplification involved two PCR steps, and the second step added sample barcodes and sequencing adapters. Sequencing of libraries was performed on Illumina HiSeq 2500 (2x100 bp) or NovaSeq (2x150 bp). Per the original workflow: Demultiplexing of reads and collapsing into UMI consensus sequences were performed with MIGEC, and V(D)J alignment was carried out with MiXCR. Vaccine-responding clonotypes were defined with edgeR using replicate PBMC samples, requiring FDR below 0.01 and a log2 fold change above 5 up to day 15. Bulk clonotypes were assigned CD4 or CD8 identity according to which sequenced CD4 or CD8 repertoire held them at higher abundance. TCRdb applied fastp at Q25 and MiXCR to the public reads, then kept only in-frame beta chains. CDR3 protein sequences are deduplicated, and each keeps its most common genes and DNA. None of the V and J calls come from the authors' own analysis; TCRdb made them. A total of 150,000 or so distinct CDR3 sequences appear in this sample, 9.3% of them only once. The ten largest account for 35% to 40% of the sample.

Details on this clonotype: Its antigen target is currently unknown. No per-base quality is available; no much larger clone lies one base away.

Taken from the germline V gene (reference sequence), the CDR1 and CDR2 loops are SEHNR and FQNEAQ. V sheds 4 bases and J sheds 1 base, leaving 10 bases between their ends. The CDR3 sequence holds 14 residues, the cysteine and phenylalanine included. Kept here is only the CDR3 DNA, which spans 42 bases and is read in frame from base 1. Interpreted using the paper, the treatment or condition label stands for: live attenuated yellow fever vaccine strain. PBMCs were isolated from peripheral blood using a standard Ficoll-Paque protocol. Dynabeads CD4 and CD8 positive selection kits were used to isolate CD4 and CD8 T-cell fractions. TriZol was used to extract RNA from bulk PBMCs, from CD4 and CD8 fractions, and from dextramer-positive and dextramer-negative fractions.

Recombination connected TRBV7-9 to TRBJ2-5; TRBD1 is a possible D gene, resting on 6 matching bases. This TCR came from a man aged 18 to 35 who received the YFV17D yellow fever vaccine. Sample: CD8+ T cells sorted from PBMCs, taken 45 days after the yellow fever booster vaccination. The CDR3 protein sequence reads: CASSSRDIQETQYF. The nucleotides are TGTGCCAGCAGCTCCCGGGACATCCAAGAGACCCAGTACTTC. The variable domain in full, with residues beyond the CDR3 obtained from the reference TRBV7-9 and TRBJ2-5 genes, is DTGVSQNPRHKITKRGQNVTFRCDPISEHNRLYWYRQTLGQGPEFLTYFQNEAQLEKSRLLSDRFSAERPKGSFSTLEIQRTEQGDSAMYLCASSSRDIQETQYFGPGTRLLVL.